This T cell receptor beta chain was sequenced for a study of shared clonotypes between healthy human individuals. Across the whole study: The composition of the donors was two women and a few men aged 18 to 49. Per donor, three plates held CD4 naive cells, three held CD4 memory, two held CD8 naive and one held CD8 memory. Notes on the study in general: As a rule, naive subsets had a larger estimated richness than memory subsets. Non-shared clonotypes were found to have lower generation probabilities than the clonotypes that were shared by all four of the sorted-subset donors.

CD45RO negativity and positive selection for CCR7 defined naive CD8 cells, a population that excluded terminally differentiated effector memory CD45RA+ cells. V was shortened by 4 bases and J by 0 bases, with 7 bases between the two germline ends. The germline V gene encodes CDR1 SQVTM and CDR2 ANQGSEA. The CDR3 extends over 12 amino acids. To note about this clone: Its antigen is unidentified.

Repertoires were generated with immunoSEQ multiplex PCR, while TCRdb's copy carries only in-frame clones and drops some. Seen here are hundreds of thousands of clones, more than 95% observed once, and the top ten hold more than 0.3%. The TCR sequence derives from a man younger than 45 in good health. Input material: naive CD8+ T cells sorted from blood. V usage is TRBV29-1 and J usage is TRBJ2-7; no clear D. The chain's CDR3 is CSVAENSYEQYF. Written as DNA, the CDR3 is TGCAGCGTTGCAGAAAACTCCTACGAGCAGTACTTC.